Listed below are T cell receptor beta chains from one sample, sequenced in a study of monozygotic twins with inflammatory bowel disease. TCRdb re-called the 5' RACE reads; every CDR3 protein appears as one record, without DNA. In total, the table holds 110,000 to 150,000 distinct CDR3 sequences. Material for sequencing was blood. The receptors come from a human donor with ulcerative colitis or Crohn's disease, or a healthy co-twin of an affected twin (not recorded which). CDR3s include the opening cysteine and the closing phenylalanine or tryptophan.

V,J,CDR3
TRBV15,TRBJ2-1,CATSRDRLAGDEQFF
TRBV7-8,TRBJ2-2,CASSPSENTGELFF
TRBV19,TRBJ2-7,CASSVHSGRPFIEQYF
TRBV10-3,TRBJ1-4,CAIADRANKEKLFF
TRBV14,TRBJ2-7,CASSQALRASYEQYF
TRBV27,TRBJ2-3,CASSPPTADTQYF
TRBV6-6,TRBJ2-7,CASNGISSNEQYF
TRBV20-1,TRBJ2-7,CSVRAGTSGTYSYEQYF
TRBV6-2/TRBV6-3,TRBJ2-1,CASSLETSTNEQFF
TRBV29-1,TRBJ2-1,CSVERAGRYNEQFF
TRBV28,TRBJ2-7,CASRVAGTPYEQYF
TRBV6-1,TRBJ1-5,CASRGTGGGNQPQHF
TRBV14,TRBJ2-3,CASSQDLKDTQYF
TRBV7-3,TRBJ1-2,CASRTGTGYGYTF
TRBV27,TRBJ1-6,CTIPWSYNSPLHF
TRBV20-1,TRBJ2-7,CSARLSQGSYEQYF
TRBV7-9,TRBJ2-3,CASSPRGGIDTQYF
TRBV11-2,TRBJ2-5,CASSLAGAGETQYF
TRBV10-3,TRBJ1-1,CAISESAGGKAFF
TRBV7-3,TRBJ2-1,CASSVAGIYNEQFF
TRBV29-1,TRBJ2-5,CSVAVGGTQYF
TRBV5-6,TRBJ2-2,CASSPVGGGRANTGELFF
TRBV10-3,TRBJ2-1,CAISDDSYNEQFF
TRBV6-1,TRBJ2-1,CASSDIELLGYNEQFF
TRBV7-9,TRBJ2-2,CASSDGSLYTGELFF
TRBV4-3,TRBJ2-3,CASSRRSGWGRDTQYF
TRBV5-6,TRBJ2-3,CASSSTRSSTDTQYF
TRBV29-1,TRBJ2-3,CSVVVAGISTDTQYF
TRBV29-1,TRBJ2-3,CSVVSAVTSTDTQYF
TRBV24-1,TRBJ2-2,CATSVQGGEQTGELFF
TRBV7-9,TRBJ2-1,CASSSGQGPWNEQFF
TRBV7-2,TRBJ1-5,CASIAQGGSNQPQHF
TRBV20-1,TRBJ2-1,CSAWAGASYNEQFF
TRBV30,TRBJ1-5,CAWSPSNQPQHF
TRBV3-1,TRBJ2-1,CASSPIAGLGYEQFF
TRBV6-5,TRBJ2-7,CASSSGAYEQYF
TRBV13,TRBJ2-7,CASSLEGEGRSEQYF
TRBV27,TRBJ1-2,CASSLRWDFFYGYTF
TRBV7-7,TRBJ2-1,CASSLGGVGNEQFF
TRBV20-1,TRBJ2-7,CSARRPGQGYYEQYF
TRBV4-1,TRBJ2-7,CASSQEGTVYEQYF
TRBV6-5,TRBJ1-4,CASSYSGGPNEKLFF
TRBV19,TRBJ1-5,CASSIRVRQPQHF
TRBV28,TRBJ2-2,CASRMSDRELFF
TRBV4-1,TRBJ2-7,CASSSRKARYYEQYF
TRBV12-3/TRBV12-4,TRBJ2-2,CASRLGAGGITGELFF
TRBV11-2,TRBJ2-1,CASSLGVTTGLADYNEQFF
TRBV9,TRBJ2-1,CASSQGQGNEQFF
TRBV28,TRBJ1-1,CASGENTEAFF
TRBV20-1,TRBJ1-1,CSARDGNTEAFF
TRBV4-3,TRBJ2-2,CASSQEAGASGSLWFGELFF
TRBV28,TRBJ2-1,CASNGLAGGSYNEQFF
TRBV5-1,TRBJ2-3,CASHAWTGGLDTQYF
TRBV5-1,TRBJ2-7,CASSSGTSGPNLLYEQYF
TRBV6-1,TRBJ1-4,CASSTGRSLNEKLFF